This entry features one TCR beta chain sequence. Its antigen is currently not known. Base qualities are not provided; no much larger clone lies one nucleotide away. The data belong to a study of cytomegalovirus exposure and HLA in healthy donors (dated by TCRdb to 2017 to 2019). Background on the whole study: According to a later analysis, one platform produced both the 100 to 150 validation repertoires and the 620 or so repertoires of the first cohort. The study aimed to test whether signatures of past pathogen exposure could be identified by cataloging public T cell receptors. Along with the approximately 620-subject first cohort, a separate validation cohort of more than 90 different subjects was used. To predict cytomegalovirus infection status, the study brought together high-throughput TCR immunosequencing, statistical association of individual TCRs with disease status, and machine learning. Findings and caveats that apply to the study as a whole: A later analysis found that TCRs clustered in the first cohort also tended to co-occur in the 120 validation repertoires, with more than 90% of cluster scores above 0. In vitro tests confirmed that a few of the cytomegalovirus-associated TCR beta chains recognize cytomegalovirus antigens. Cytomegalovirus status was reported to be diagnosed by the classifier with high specificity and sensitivity in both the original and validation cohorts. The authors suggested that the approach could potentially be extended to other disease states and immunological phenotypes. A later analysis had no HLA typing for the validation cohort, so co-occurrence there was scored across all 130 or so repertoires. The study listed 150 to 200 TCR beta chains as associated with cytomegalovirus. While some public TCRs were present in many individuals, most TCR sequences turned up only very rarely across donors.

V is shortened by 4 bases, J by 8 bases, and the region joining them spans 20 bases. Reading from cysteine to phenylalanine, the CDR3 counts 16 amino acids. CDR3 DNA only is kept here, 48 bases in frame from base 1. CDR1 and CDR2 are drawn from the germline V gene: MNHEY, SVGAGI. Separate from the roughly 650-subject first cohort, the validation cohort of about 120 subjects was the group to which the donors belonged. Receptors were amplified or captured by the immunoSEQ multiplex PCR assay. From the authors' description of their analysis: A statistical classification framework was built to diagnose cytomegalovirus status from the catalog of TCR beta chain sequences. TCRdb re-hosts the immuneACCESS table, in-frame sequences only. Its copies lack some clones; in the studies checked, an unresolved V gene accounts for under half of them, and the cause for the rest is not known. V and J calls and clone size are given by that table; D and trimming were obtained from the DNA. In all, the sample holds around 98,000 clones, and approximately 84% of those were seen once. Of the sample, approximately 5.8% falls within the top ten clones.

The clonotype comes from a man between 18 and 35 years old in good health and CMV-seropositive. The sequenced sample consisted of PBMCs. The sequence links TRBV6-5 to TRBJ1-4; TRBD1 is perhaps the D gene, given 6 matching bases. DNA sequence: TGTGCCAGCAGTTTTTCGGGGACACGACCGGGGGAAAAACTGTTTTTT. Protein translation: CASSFSGTRPGEKLFF.